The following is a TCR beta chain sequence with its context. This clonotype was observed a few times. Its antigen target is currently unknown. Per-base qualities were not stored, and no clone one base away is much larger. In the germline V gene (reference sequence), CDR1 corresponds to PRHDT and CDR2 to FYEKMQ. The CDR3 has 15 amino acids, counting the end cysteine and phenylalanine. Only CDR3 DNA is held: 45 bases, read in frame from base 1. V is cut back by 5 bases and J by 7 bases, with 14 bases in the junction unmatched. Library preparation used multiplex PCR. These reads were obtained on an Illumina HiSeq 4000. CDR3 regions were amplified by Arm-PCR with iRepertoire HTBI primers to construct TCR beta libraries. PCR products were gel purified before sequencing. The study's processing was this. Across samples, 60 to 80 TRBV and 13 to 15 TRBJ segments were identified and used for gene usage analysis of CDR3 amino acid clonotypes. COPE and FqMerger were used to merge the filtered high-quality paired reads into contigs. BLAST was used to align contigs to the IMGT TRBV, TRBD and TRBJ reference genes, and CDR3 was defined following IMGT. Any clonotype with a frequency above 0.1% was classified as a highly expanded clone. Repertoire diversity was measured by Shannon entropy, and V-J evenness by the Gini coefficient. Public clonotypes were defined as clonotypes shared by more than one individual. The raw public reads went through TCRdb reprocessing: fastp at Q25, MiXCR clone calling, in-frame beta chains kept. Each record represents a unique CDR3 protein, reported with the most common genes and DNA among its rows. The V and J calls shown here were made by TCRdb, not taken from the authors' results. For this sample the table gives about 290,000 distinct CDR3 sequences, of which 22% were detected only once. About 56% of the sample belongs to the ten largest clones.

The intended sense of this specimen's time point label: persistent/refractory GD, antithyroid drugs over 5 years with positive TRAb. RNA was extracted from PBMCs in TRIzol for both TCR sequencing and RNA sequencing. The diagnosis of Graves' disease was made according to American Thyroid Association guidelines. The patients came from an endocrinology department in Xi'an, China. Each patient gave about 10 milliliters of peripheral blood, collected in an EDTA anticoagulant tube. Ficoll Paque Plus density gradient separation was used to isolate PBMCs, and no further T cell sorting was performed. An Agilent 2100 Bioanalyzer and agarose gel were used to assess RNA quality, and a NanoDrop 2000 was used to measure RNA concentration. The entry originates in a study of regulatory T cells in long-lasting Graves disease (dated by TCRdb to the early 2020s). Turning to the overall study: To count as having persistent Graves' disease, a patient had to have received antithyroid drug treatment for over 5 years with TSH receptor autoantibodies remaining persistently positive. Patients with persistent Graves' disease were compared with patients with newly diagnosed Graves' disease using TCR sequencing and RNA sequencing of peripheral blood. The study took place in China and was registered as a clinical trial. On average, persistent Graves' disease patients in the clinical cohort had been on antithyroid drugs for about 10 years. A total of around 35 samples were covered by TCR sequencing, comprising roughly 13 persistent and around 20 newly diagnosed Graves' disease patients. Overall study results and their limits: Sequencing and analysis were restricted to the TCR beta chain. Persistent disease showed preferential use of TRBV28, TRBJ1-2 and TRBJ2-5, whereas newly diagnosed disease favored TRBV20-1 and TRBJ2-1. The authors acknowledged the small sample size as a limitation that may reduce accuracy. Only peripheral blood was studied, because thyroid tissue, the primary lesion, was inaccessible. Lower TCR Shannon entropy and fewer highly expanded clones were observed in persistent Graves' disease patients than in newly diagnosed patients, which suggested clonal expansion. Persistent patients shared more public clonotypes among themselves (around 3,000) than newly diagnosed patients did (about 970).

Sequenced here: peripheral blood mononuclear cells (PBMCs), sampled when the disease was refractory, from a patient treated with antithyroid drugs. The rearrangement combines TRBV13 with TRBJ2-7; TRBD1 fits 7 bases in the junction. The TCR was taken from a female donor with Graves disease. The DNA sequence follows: TGTGCCAGCAGCCCTAAAGATCGACAGGGTACAGAGCAGTACTTC. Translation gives CASSPKDRQGTEQYF.